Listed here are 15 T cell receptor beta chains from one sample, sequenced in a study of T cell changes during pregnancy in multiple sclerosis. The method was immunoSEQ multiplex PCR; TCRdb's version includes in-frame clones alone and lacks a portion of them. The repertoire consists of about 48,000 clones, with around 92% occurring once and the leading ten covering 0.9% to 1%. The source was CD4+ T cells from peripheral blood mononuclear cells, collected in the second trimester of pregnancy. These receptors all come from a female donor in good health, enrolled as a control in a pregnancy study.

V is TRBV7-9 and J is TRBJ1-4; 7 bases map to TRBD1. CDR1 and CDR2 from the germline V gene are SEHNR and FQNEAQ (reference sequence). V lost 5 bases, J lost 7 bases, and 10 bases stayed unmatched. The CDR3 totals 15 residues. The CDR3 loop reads CASSAPQGPGEKLFF. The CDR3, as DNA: TGTGCCAGCAGCGCCCCACAGGGGCCGGGTGAAAAACTGTTTTTT.

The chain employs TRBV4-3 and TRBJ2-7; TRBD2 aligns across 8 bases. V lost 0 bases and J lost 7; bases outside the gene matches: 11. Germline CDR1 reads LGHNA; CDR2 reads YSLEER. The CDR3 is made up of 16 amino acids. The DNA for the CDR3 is TGCGCCAGCAGCCAAGATCTTCCCAGCGGGAGTGATGAGCAGTACTTC. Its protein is CASSQDLPSGSDEQYF.

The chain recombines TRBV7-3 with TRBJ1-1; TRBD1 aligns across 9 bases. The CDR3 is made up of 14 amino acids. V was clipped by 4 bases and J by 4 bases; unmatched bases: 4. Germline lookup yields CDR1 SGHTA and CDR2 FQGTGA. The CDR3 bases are TGTGCCAGCAGCTCCGGGACAGGGAGCACTGAAGCTTTCTTT. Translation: CASSSGTGSTEAFF.

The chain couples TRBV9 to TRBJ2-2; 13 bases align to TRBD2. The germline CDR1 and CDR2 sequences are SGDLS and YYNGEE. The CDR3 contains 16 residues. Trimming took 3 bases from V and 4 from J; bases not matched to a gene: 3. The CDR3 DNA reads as TGTGCCAGCAGCGATAGGACTAGCGGGGGCACCGGGGAGCTGTTTTTT. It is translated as CASSDRTSGGTGELFF.

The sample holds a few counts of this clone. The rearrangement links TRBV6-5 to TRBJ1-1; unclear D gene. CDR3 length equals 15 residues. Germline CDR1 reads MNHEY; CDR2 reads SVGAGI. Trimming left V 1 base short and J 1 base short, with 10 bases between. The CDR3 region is CASSYWARQNTEAFF. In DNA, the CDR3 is TGTGCCAGCAGTTACTGGGCCCGACAGAACACTGAAGCTTTCTTT.

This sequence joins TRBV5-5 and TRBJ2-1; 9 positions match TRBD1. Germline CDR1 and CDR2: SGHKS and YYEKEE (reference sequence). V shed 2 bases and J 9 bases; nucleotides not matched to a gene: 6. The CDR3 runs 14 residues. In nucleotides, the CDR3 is TGTGCCAGCAGCTTTCCTGGGACAGGGCGTGAGCAGTTCTTC. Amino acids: CASSFPGTGREQFF.

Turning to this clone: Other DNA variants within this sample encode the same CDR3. Here the CDR3 reads CASSSTGLYGYTF. DNA of the CDR3: TGTGCCAGCAGCTCGACAGGGCTTTATGGCTACACCTTC. This chain connects TRBV11-2 to TRBJ1-2; 7 nucleotides match TRBD1. CDR3 size: 13 residues. After removal of 4 bases from V and 5 bases from J, the junction contained 4 bases not matched to a gene. From germline, CDR1 is SGHAT and CDR2 FQNNGV.

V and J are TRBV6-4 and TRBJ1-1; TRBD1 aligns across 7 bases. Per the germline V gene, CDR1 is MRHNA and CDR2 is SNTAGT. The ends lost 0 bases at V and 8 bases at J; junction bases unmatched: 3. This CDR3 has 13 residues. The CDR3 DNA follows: TGTGCCAGCAGTGACTCGGCGGGACAGGAAGCTTTCTTT. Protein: CASSDSAGQEAFF.

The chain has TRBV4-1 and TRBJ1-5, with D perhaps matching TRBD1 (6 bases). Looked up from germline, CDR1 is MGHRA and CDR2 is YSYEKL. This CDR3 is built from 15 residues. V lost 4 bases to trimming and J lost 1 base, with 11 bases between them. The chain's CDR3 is CASSPLGQSNQPQHF. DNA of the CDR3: TGCGCCAGCAGCCCACTTGGACAGAGCAATCAGCCCCAGCATTTT.

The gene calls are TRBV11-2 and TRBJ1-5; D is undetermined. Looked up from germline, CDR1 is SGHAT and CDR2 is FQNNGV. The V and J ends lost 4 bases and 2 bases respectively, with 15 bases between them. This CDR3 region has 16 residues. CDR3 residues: CASSSGGTPRNQPQHF. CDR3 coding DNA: TGTGCCAGCAGCTCGGGAGGAACCCCTCGCAATCAGCCCCAGCATTTT.

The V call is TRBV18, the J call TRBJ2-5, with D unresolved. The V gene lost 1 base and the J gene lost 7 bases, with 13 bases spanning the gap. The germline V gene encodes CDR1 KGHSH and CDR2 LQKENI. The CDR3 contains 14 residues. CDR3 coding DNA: TGTGCCAGCTCACCACAAGATTCTGGAGTGACCCAGTACTTC. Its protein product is CASSPQDSGVTQYF. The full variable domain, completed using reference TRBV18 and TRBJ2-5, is NAGVMQNPRHLVRRRGQEARLRCSPMKGHSHVYWYRQLPEEGLKFMVYLQKENIIDESGMPKERFSAEFPKEGPSILRIQQVVRGDSAAYFCASSPQDSGVTQYFGPGTRLLVL.

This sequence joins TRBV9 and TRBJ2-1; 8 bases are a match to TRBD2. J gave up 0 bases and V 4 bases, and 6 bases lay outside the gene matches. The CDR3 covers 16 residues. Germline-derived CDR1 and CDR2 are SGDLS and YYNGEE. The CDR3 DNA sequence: TGTGCCAGCAGCCTCTACAGCGGGAGCTCCTACAATGAGCAGTTCTTC. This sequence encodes CASSLYSGSSYNEQFF.

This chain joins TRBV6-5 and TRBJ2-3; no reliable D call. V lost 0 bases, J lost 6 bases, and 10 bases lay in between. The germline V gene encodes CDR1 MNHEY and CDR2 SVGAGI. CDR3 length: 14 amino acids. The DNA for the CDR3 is TGTGCCAGCAGTTACTCGAGGCATTGGGATACGCAGTATTTT. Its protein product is CASSYSRHWDTQYF.

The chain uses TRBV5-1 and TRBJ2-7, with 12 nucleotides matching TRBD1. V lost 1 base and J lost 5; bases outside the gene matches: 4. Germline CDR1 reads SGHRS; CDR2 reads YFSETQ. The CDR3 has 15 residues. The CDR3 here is CASSLRDRGLDEQYF. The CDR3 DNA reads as TGCGCCAGCAGCTTGCGGGACAGGGGGCTTGACGAGCAGTACTTC.

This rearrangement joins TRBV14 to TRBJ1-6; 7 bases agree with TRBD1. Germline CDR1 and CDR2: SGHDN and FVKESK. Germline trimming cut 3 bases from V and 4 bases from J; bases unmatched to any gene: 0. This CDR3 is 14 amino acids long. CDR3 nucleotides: TGTGCCAGCAGCCAGGGACAGTATAATTCACCCCTCCACTTT. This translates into CASSQGQYNSPLHF. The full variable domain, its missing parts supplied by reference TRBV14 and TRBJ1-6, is EAGVTQFPSHSVIEKGQTVTLRCDPISGHDNLYWYRRVMGKEIKFLLHFVKESKQDESGMPNNRFLAERTGGTYSTLKVQPAELEDSGVYFCASSQGQYNSPLHFGNGTRLTVT.